This TCR beta chain was observed in a study of T cell responses to AZD1222 COVID-19 vaccine. On this clone itself: Its specificity is unknown.

Findings and limits, study-wide: Following two doses of AZD1222, Spike-specific TCR breadth and depth rose. Repertoires in all cases were sampled only once the peak T cell response had passed.

Generated by immunoSEQ multiplex PCR, the TCRdb table keeps only in-frame clones and is missing some. The table includes some 130,000 clones, 65% to 90% detected once. The sequencing used peripheral blood, collected 28 days after the second dose of the MenACWY control vaccine. This clonotype originated in an adult who received the MenACWY meningococcal vaccine as a control.

This CDR3 reads CASSPHPGLGRSYEQYF. The DNA for the CDR3 is TGTGCCAGCAGCCCGCACCCAGGGTTGGGGAGATCCTACGAGCAGTACTTC. V gene TRBV14 combines with J gene TRBJ2-7; D is perhaps TRBD1 or TRBD2 (5 bases each). This CDR3 comprises 17 residues. Germline assignment: CDR1 SGHDN and CDR2 FVKESK. Trimming left V 4 bases short and J 1 base short, with 20 bases between.